The clone carrying this T cell receptor beta chain was detected once. Its target is unknown. TCRdb re-called the PCR reads with MiXCR, one entry per CDR3 protein. The table shows some 18,000 distinct CDR3 sequences, with about 60% occurring only once. V was shortened by 3 bases and J by 0 bases, with 6 bases between the two germline ends. The CDR3 spans 13 residues. In germline, CDR1 is DFQATT, CDR2 SNEGSKA (reference sequence). These data originate in a study of vaccination and CD4 T cells after COVID-19. Regarding the study as a whole: Researchers report that a median roughly 86% of reactive clones in convalescent patients surfaced only post-vaccination. Reactive clonotype counts went from median roughly 19 after infection to some 40 after vaccination, nonsignificantly.

This receptor was taken from a human donor who had recovered from COVID-19. This chain uses TRBV20-1 with TRBJ1-3, with no clear D. The sequencing here drew on CD4+ T cells from blood, taken after SARS-CoV-2 vaccination. Here the CDR3 reads CSARGNSGNTIYF. The CDR3 DNA sequence: TGCAGTGCTAGGGGGAACTCTGGAAACACCATATATTTT.